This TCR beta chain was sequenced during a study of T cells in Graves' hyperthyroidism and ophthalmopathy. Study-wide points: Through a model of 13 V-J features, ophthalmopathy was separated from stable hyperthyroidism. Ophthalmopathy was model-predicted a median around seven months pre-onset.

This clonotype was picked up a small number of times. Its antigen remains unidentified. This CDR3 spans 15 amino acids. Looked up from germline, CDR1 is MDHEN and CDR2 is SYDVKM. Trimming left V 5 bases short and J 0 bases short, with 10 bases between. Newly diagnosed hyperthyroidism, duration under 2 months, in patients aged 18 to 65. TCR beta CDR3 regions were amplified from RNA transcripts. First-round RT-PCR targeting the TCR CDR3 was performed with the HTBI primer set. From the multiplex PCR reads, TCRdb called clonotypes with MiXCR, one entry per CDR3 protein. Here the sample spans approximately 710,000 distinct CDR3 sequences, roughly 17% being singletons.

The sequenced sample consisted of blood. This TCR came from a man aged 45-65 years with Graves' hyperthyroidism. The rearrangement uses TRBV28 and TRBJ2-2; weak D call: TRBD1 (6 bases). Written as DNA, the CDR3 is TGTGCCAGCAGTATCGAGGGGGCGAACACCGGGGAGCTGTTTTTT. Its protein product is CASSIEGANTGELFF. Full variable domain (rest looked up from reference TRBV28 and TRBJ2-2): DVKVTQSSRYLVKRTGEKVFLECVQDMDHENMFWYRQDPGLGLRLIYFSYDVKMKEKGDIPEGYSVSREKKERFSLILESASTNQTSMYLCASSIEGANTGELFFGEGSRLTVL.